Each of the 28 T cell receptor beta chains below was sequenced from the same sample in a study of control samples from healthy donors and cancer patients. Data came from immunoSEQ multiplex PCR; TCRdb stores just in-frame clones and leaves some out. The data show around 28,000 clones, with around nine tenths seen just once and about 1.6% held by the top ten. Source material: PBMCs. These receptors were obtained from a woman between 40 and 55 years old with lung cancer.

The V and J genes are TRBV4-3 and TRBJ1-6, with D possibly TRBD1 on 6 matching bases. The V and J ends lost 0 bases and 9 bases respectively, with 12 bases between them. Germline CDR1 is LGHNA and CDR2 is YSLEER. The CDR3 sequence is 15 residues long. The CDR3 nucleotides read TGCGCCAGCAGCCAAGATTGGCAGGGGACTTCACCCCTCCACTTT. As protein: CASSQDWQGTSPLHF.

The CDR3 reads CASSTGTGGNEKLFF. CDR3 sequence (DNA): TGTGCCAGCAGCACCGGGACAGGGGGGAATGAAAAACTGTTTTTT. The chain combines TRBV6-5 with TRBJ1-4; 11 bases are shared with TRBD1. The CDR3 is made up of 15 amino acids. Trimming at V came to 6 bases and at J to 5 bases, leaving 5 bases not matched to a gene. CDR1 and CDR2 (germline): MNHEY, SVGAGI.

The chain uses TRBV12-3 or TRBV12-4 and TRBJ1-3; D call uncertain. The CDR3 extends over 13 amino acids. V was pared by 3 bases and J by 2 bases, with 5 bases between. CDR3 sequence: CASSFRTGNTIYF. CDR3 sequence (DNA): TGTGCCAGCAGTTTTCGCACTGGAAACACCATATATTTT.

This clone showed up just once. This chain links TRBV4-1 with TRBJ2-7, with 9 bases identical to TRBD2. Germline assignment: CDR1 MGHRA and CDR2 YSYEKL. J gave up 3 bases and V 5 bases, and 17 bases lay outside the gene matches. This CDR3 spans 18 amino acids. The CDR3 sequence: CASSYFFPGLAGNYEQYF. In DNA form, the CDR3 reads TGCGCCAGCAGCTACTTCTTCCCGGGACTAGCAGGGAACTACGAGCAGTACTTC.

V is TRBV5-4 and J is TRBJ1-2, with 8 bases aligning to TRBD1. V lost 9 bases, J lost 0 bases, and 7 bases stayed unmatched. The length of the CDR3 is 14 residues. Germline-derived CDR1 and CDR2 are SGHNT and YYREEE (reference sequence). The CDR3 DNA reads as TGTGCCACCGCGACGACAGGGGCTAACTATGGCTACACCTTC. Amino acid sequence: CATATTGANYGYTF.

This rearrangement joins TRBV18 to TRBJ2-7; possible D gene TRBD2, 6 bases. Germline-derived CDR1 and CDR2 are KGHSH and LQKENI. The CDR3 sequence is 13 residues long. Trimming pared 3 bases from V and 5 bases from J, leaving 11 bases between. The CDR3, as DNA: TGTGCCAGCTCACCGGCGGGATACCACGAGCAGTACTTC. It is translated as CASSPAGYHEQYF.

The table lists this clone with a few counts. The chain links TRBV5-1 to TRBJ1-2; D remains ambiguous. The germline V gene encodes CDR1 SGHRS and CDR2 YFSETQ. V lost 4 bases and J 8 bases, leaving 18 bases between the germline ends. The CDR3 has 14 amino acids. In DNA, the CDR3 is TGCGCCAGCAGCCAAGGAGGAGGGCGTCTAGGCTACACCTTC. Protein product: CASSQGGGRLGYTF.

The J gene is TRBJ2-1, the V gene TRBV9; perhaps TRBD2 as D (6 bases). CDR1 and CDR2 (germline): SGDLS, YYNGEE. The V and J ends lost 2 bases and 6 bases respectively, with 9 bases between them. The CDR3 runs to 13 residues. CDR3 sequence: CASSVGLRNEQFF. In DNA form, the CDR3 reads TGTGCCAGCAGCGTGGGACTTCGCAATGAGCAGTTCTTC. Filled out from reference TRBV9 and TRBJ2-1, the complete variable domain reads DSGVTQTPKHLITATGQRVTLRCSPRSGDLSVYWYQQSLDQGLQFLIQYYNGEERAKGNILERFSAQQFPDLHSELNLSSLELGDSALYFCASSVGLRNEQFFGPGTRLTVL.

This clone was picked up a small number of times. The chain recombines TRBV10-1 with TRBJ1-6; D gene unclear. CDR1 WNHNN and CDR2 SYGVQD come from the germline V gene (reference sequence). With 0 bases removed from V and 1 base from J, the gap between germline ends came to 7 bases. The CDR3 runs 16 residues. For the CDR3, the DNA is TGCGCCAGCAGTGAGTCGTGGGAGTCCTATAATTCACCCCTCCACTTT. It is translated as CASSESWESYNSPLHF.

The CDR3, as DNA: TGTGCCTGGAGCCTACACTCTAGCAATCAGCCCCAGCATTTT. Translating it yields CAWSLHSSNQPQHF. V gene TRBV30 combines with J gene TRBJ1-5; no reliable D call. Germline CDR1 GTSNPN, CDR2 SVGIG (reference sequence). This CDR3 contains 14 residues. The V end was cut by 3 bases, the J end by 0 bases, with 9 bases between.

The CDR3 DNA reads as TGTGCCAGCAGTACCGGGACATTAGTTGAAGCTTTCTTT. It codes for CASSTGTLVEAFF. The chain uses TRBV6-5 and TRBJ1-1; D is possibly TRBD1 (6 bases). The CDR3 length is 13 residues. Trimming removed 5 bases from V and 7 bases from J, with 14 bases in between. Per the germline V gene, CDR1 is MNHEY and CDR2 is SVGAGI.

In nucleotides, the CDR3 is TGCGCCAGCAGCTCCGGACAGGGGCACTCCTACGAGCAGTACTTC. Its translation: CASSSGQGHSYEQYF. The genes are TRBV5-1 and TRBJ2-7; 9 nucleotides agree with TRBD1. The CDR3 is 15 amino acids. Germline CDR1 SGHRS, CDR2 YFSETQ. J lost 0 bases, V lost 3 bases, and 4 bases had no gene match.

The V call is TRBV11-3, the J call TRBJ2-7; TRBD1 is a possible D gene (6 bases). The germline V gene encodes CDR1 SGHNT and CDR2 YENEEA. The CDR3 spans 15 residues. V lost 1 base and J 3 bases, leaving 13 bases between the germline ends. The CDR3 loop is CASSLAPGQSYEQYF. CDR3 nucleotides: TGTGCCAGCAGCTTAGCCCCGGGACAAAGCTACGAGCAGTACTTC.

J is TRBJ2-4 and V is TRBV2, with a tentative D call TRBD1 (5 bases). The CDR3 sequence is 14 residues long. From germline, CDR1 is SNHLY and CDR2 FYNNEI. V lost 7 bases, J lost 0 bases, and 10 bases lay in between. In nucleotides, the CDR3 is TGTGCCAGCAACCGACAGATAGCCAAAAACATTCAGTACTTC. This encodes CASNRQIAKNIQYF.

V gene TRBV28 combines with J gene TRBJ1-1, with D uncertain. Germline V gene lookup returns CDR1 MDHEN and CDR2 SYDVKM. This CDR3 is 10 amino acids long. Trimming took 6 bases from V and 3 from J, leaving 2 bases between them. In DNA, the CDR3 is TGTGCCAGCAGGGACACTGAAGCTTTCTTT. Its translation is CASRDTEAFF.

The V gene is TRBV20-1, the J gene TRBJ1-1; D ambiguous. Trimming removed 5 bases from V and 6 bases from J, with 10 bases in between. Germline values: CDR1 DFQATT, CDR2 SNEGSKA (reference sequence). CDR3 length: 11 amino acids. The CDR3 DNA reads TGCAGTGCTCGTGGAACGGCTGAAGCTTTCTTT. Residues: CSARGTAEAFF.

The chain combines TRBV7-2 with TRBJ2-3; maybe TRBD1 (6 bases). V lost 1 base to trimming and J lost 4 bases, with 15 bases between them. Germline V CDR1 and CDR2: SGHTA, FQGNSA. This CDR3 has 16 amino acids. Here the CDR3 DNA reads TGTGCCAGCAGCTTAGGCTCGACAGGTTTCGCAGATACGCAGTATTTT. This encodes CASSLGSTGFADTQYF.

CDR3 nucleotide sequence: TGTGCCAGCAGCCAGGAGGGACAGGGCAGACCAGAAAAACTGTTTTTT. Its protein is CASSQEGQGRPEKLFF. The chain employs TRBV14 and TRBJ1-4; 9 bases match TRBD1. V lost 3 bases to trimming and J lost 8 bases; unmatched junction nucleotides: 10. The CDR3 loop spans 16 amino acids. CDR1 SGHDN and CDR2 FVKESK come from the germline V gene. The entire variable domain, with the rest obtained from reference TRBV14 and TRBJ1-4, is as follows: EAGVTQFPSHSVIEKGQTVTLRCDPISGHDNLYWYRRVMGKEIKFLLHFVKESKQDESGMPNNRFLAERTGGTYSTLKVQPAELEDSGVYFCASSQEGQGRPEKLFFGSGTQLSVL.

The chain employs TRBV15 and TRBJ1-3; D is unresolved. Germline CDR1 LNHNV, CDR2 YYDKDF (reference sequence). The V end was cut by 5 bases, the J end by 6 bases, with 11 bases between. The CDR3 loop spans 13 amino acids. The CDR3 loop is CATSSPSKNTIYF. CDR3 nucleotides: TGTGCCACCAGCTCACCCTCCAAAAACACCATATATTTT.

The chain uses TRBV4-2 and TRBJ2-7; 12 bases line up with TRBD2. The CDR3 is 18 residues long. CDR1 and CDR2 (germline): LGHNA, YNFKEQ. After removal of 4 bases from V and 0 bases from J, the junction contained 10 bases not matched to a gene. CDR3 in amino acids: CASSRTRTSGVTSYEQYF. The CDR3 DNA follows: TGTGCCAGCAGCCGGACGAGGACTAGCGGGGTTACCTCCTACGAGCAGTACTTC.

This clone was picked up one time. The chain has TRBV15 and TRBJ2-1; a weak D match, TRBD1 (5 bases). The V end lost 1 base, the J end lost 0 bases, and 10 bases lay between the germline ends. Germline values: CDR1 LNHNV, CDR2 YYDKDF (reference sequence). The CDR3 consists of 16 residues. The CDR3 region is CATSRGDDSSYNEQFF. CDR3 sequence (DNA): TGTGCCACCAGCAGAGGGGATGACAGCTCCTACAATGAGCAGTTCTTC.

The CDR3 nucleotides read TGTGCCAGAAGCTTCAGGCGGAAAGGAAGTGAAAAACTGTTTTTT. Protein product: CARSFRRKGSEKLFF. The genes are TRBV5-3 and TRBJ1-4, with D hard to call. TRBV5-3 is reported as an ORF; its role is uncertain. This CDR3 contains 15 residues. V was clipped by 2 bases and J by 7 bases, with 15 bases between them.

In regard to this clone: In the same sample, other DNA sequences code for this CDR3. The chain couples TRBV11-2 to TRBJ2-2; D unclear. CDR1 and CDR2 from the germline V gene are SGHAT and FQNNGV. V lost 1 base and J lost 1, with 7 bases in between. CDR3 size: 15 residues. CDR3 sequence (DNA): TGTGCCAGCAGCTTAGTTTCGGGGAACACCGGGGAGCTGTTTTTT. Amino acid sequence: CASSLVSGNTGELFF.

The chain is built from TRBV15 and TRBJ1-1; D possibly corresponds to TRBD1 (5 bases). Deletions cut 8 bases from V and 9 bases from J, with 13 bases between. Germline CDR1 LNHNV, CDR2 YYDKDF (reference sequence). The CDR3 runs 11 residues. CDR3: CATRDSSKAFF. CDR3 DNA: TGTGCCACCCGTGACAGCTCCAAAGCTTTCTTT. Combining the CDR3 with reference TRBV15 and TRBJ1-1 gives the whole variable domain DAMVIQNPRYQVTQFGKPVTLSCSQTLNHNVMYWYQQKSSQAPKLLFHYYDKDFNNEADTPDNFQSRRPNTSFCFLDIRSPGLGDTAMYLCATRDSSKAFFGQGTRLTVV.

The rearrangement joins TRBV7-2 to TRBJ2-5; perhaps TRBD1 as D (5 bases). The CDR3 consists of 14 residues. Looked up from germline, CDR1 is SGHTA and CDR2 is FQGNSA. Trimming stripped 2 bases from V and 3 bases from J, with 10 bases between. The CDR3 bases are TGTGCCAGCAGCTTATTTTCAGGGAAAGAGACCCAGTACTTC. It is translated as CASSLFSGKETQYF.

J is TRBJ1-2 and V is TRBV7-2, with D unresolved. This CDR3 has 15 amino acids. CDR1 and CDR2 (germline): SGHTA, FQGNSA. Trimming pared 1 base from V and 4 bases from J, leaving 13 bases between. CDR3 residues: CASSLGQVQSYGYTF. CDR3 bases: TGTGCCAGCAGCTTAGGTCAGGTACAAAGCTATGGCTACACCTTC.

V gene TRBV6-5 combines with J gene TRBJ1-2; D not resolved. Trimming shortened V by 8 bases and J by 4 bases, and 8 bases separated the two germline ends. This CDR3 is built from 11 residues. Germline values: CDR1 MNHEY, CDR2 SVGAGI. DNA of the CDR3: TGTGCCAGCGTTGGATCCTATGGCTACACCTTC. Residues: CASVGSYGYTF.

The V gene is TRBV30, the J gene TRBJ1-2; D remains ambiguous. The germline gives CDR1 GTSNPN, CDR2 SVGIG (reference sequence). The CDR3 is 15 residues long. The V end was cut by 2 bases, the J end by 1 base, with 14 bases between. The CDR3, as DNA: TGTGCCTGGAGTACCGGCCGGGGAGGTAACTATGGCTACACCTTC. Translated: CAWSTGRGGNYGYTF.